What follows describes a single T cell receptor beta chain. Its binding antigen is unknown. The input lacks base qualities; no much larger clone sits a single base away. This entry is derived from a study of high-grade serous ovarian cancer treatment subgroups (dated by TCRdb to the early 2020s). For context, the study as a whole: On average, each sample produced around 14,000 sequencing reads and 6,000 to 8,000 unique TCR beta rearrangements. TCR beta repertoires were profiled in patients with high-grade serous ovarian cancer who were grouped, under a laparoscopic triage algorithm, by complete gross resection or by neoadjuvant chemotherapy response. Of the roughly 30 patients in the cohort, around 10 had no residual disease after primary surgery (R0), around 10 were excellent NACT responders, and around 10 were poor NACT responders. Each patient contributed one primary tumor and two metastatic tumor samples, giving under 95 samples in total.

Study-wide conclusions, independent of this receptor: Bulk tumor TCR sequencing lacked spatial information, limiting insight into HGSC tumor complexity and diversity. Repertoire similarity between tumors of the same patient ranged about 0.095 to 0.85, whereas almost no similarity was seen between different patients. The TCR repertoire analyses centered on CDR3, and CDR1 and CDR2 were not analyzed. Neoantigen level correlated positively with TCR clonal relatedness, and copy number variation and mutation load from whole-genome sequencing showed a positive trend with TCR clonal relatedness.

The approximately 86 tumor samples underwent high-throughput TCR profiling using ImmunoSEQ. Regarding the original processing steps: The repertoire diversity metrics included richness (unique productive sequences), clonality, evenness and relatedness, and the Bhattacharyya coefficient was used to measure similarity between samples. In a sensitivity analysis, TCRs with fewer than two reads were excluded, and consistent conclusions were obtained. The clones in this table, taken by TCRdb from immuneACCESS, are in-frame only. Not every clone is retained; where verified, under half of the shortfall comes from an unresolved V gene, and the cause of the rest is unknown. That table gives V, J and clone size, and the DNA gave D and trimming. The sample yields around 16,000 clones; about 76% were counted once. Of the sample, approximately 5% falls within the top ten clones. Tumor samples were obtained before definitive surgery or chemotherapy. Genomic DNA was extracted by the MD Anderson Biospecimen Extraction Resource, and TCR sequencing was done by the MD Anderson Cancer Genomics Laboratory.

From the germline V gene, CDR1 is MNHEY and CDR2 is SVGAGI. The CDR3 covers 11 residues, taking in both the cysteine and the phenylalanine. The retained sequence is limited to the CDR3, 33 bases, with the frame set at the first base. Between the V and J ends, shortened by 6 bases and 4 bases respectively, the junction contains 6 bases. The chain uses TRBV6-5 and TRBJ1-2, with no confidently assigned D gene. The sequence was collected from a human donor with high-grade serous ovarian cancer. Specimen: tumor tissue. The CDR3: CASRQGYGYTF. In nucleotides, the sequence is TGTGCCAGCAGGCAAGGCTATGGCTACACCTTC.